This T cell receptor beta chain was documented in a study of blood T cell repertoires in COVID-19. Study information: Spain, Italy and the United States supplied samples that represented acute and convalescent COVID-19. Nucleic acid was either cDNA or gDNA, and it came from T cells, B-cell-depleted T cells, or PBMCs.

Original data processing: Reference gene primer amplification gave nucleated cell count estimates. Repertoires were generated with immunoSEQ multiplex PCR, while TCRdb's copy carries only in-frame clones and drops some. V, J and clone size are those of that table, while D and trimming were read from the DNA. The sample shows some 170,000 clones, 82% of them seen only once. Per the germline V gene, CDR1 is SNHLY and CDR2 is FYNNEI. J lost 6 bases, V lost 4 bases, and 7 bases had no gene match. The CDR3 extends over 15 amino acids. This rearrangement joins TRBV2 to TRBJ1-4; TRBD1 matches 8 bases. The sequenced material came from peripheral blood. The clonotype was recovered from a woman in her 70s with acute or convalescent COVID-19. Written as DNA, the CDR3 is TGTGCCAGCAGTGGGACAGGGTACGAGGATGAAAAACTGTTTTTT. Translated, it gives CASSGTGYEDEKLFF. Full variable domain (outside the CDR3, taken from reference TRBV2 and TRBJ1-4): EPEVTQTPSHQVTQMGQEVILRCVPISNHLYFYWYRQILGQKVEFLVSFYNNEISEKSEIFDDQFSVERPDGSNFTLKIRSTKLEDSAMYFCASSGTGYEDEKLFFGSGTQLSVL.